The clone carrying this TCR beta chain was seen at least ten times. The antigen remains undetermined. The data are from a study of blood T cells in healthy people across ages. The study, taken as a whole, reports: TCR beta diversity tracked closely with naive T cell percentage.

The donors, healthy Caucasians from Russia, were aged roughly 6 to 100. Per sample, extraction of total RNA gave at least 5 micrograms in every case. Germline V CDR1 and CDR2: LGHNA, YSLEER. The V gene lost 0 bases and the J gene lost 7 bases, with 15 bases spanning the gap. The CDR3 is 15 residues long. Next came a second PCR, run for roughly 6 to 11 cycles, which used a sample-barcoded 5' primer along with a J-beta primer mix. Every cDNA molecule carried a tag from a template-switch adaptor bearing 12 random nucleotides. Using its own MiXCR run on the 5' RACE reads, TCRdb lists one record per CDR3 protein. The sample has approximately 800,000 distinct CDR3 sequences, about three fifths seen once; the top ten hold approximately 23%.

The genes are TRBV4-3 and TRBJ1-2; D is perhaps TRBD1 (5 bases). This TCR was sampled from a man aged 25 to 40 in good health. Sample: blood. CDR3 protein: CASSQEASRTGGYTF. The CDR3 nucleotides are TGCGCCAGCAGCCAAGAGGCTTCCAGAACAGGTGGCTACACCTTC.